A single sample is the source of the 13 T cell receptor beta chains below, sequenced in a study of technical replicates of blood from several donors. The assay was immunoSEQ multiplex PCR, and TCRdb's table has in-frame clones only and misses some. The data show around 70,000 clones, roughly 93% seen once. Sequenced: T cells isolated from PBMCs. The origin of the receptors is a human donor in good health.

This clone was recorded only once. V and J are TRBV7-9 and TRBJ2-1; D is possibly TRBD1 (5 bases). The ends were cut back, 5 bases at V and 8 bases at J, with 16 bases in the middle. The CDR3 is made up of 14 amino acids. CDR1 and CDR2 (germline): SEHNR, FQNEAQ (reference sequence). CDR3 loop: CASSPTHIRDEQFF. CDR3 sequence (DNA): TGTGCCAGCAGCCCCACCCACATCAGGGATGAGCAGTTCTTC.

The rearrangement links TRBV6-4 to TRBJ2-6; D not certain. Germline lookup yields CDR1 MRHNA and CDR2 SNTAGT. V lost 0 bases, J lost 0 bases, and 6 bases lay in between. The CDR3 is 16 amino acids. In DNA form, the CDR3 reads TGTGCCAGCAGTGACTCGATGCGCTCTGGGGCCAACGTCCTGACTTTC. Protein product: CASSDSMRSGANVLTF.

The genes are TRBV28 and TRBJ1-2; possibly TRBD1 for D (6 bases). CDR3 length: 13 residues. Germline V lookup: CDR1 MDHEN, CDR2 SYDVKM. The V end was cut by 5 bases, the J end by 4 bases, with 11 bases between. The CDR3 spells CASSTGTVYGYTF. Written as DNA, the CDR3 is TGTGCCAGCAGTACAGGGACGGTCTATGGCTACACCTTC.

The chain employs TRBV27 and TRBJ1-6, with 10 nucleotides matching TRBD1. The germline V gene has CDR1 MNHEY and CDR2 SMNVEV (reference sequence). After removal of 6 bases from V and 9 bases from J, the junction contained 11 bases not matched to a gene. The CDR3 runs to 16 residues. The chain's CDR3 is CASRGGTGASGSPLHF. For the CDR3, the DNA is TGTGCCAGCAGGGGCGGGACAGGGGCGTCTGGTTCACCCCTCCACTTT.

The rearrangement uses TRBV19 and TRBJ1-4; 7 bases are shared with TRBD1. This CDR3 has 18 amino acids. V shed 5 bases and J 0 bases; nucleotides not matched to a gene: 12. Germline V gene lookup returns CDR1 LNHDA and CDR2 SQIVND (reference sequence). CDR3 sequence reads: CASSPGTVTIATNEKLFF. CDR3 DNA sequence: TGTGCCAGTAGTCCAGGGACAGTCACCATTGCAACTAATGAAAAACTGTTTTTT.

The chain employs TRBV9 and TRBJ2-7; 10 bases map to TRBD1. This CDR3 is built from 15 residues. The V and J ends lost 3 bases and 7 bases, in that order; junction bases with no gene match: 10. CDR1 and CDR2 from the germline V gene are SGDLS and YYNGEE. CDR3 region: CASSALGDRGREQYF. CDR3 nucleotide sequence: TGTGCCAGCAGCGCTCTAGGGGACAGGGGTCGAGAGCAGTACTTC.

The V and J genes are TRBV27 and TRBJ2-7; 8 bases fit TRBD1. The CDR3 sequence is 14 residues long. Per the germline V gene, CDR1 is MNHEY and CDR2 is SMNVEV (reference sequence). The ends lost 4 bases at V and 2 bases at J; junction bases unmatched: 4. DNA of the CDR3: TGTGCCAGCAGTTCCCAGGGGGCTACCTACGAGCAGTACTTC. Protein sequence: CASSSQGATYEQYF.

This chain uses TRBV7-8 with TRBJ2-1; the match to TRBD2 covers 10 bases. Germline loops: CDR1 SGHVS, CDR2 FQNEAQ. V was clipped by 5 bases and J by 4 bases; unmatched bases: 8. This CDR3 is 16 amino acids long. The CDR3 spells CASSPQAAGGYNEQFF. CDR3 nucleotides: TGTGCCAGCAGCCCGCAGGCAGCGGGAGGGTACAATGAGCAGTTCTTC.

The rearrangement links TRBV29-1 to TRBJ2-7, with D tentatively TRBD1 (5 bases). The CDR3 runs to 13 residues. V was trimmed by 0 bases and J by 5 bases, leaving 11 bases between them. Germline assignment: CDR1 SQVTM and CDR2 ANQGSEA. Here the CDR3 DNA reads TGCAGCGTTGAAGAGGGGCTAGGAGACGAGCAGTACTTC. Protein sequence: CSVEEGLGDEQYF.

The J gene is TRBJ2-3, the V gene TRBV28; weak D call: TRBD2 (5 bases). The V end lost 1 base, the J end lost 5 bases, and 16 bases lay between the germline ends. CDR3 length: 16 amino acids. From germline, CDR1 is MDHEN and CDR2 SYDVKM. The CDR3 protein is CASSLLAWELGDTQYF. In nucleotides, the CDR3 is TGTGCCAGCAGTTTATTGGCCTGGGAGTTAGGAGATACGCAGTATTTT.

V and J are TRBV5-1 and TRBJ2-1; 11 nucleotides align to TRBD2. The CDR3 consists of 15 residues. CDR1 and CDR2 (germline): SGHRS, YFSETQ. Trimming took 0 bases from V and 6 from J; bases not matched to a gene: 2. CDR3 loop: CASSLGLAGGNEQFF. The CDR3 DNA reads TGCGCCAGCAGCTTGGGGCTAGCGGGGGGCAATGAGCAGTTCTTC.

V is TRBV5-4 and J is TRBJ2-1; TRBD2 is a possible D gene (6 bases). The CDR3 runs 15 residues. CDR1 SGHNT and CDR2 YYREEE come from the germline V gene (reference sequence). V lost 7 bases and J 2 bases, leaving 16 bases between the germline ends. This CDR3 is CASGPRRVTYNEQFF. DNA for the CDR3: TGTGCCAGCGGACCCCGGAGGGTCACCTACAATGAGCAGTTCTTC. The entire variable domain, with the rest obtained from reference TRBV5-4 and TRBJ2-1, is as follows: ETGVTQSPTHLIKTRGQQVTLRCSSQSGHNTVSWYQQALGQGPQFIFQYYREEENGRGNFPPRFSGLQFPNYSSELNVNALELDDSALYLCASGPRRVTYNEQFFGPGTRLTVL.

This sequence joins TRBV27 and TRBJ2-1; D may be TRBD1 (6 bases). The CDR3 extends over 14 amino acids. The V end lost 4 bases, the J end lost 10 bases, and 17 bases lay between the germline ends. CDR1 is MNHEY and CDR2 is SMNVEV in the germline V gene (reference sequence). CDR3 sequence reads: CASSSGTLWEEQFF. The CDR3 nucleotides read TGTGCCAGCAGTTCCGGGACACTGTGGGAGGAGCAGTTCTTC.